This TCR beta chain stems from a study of CD8 T cells in Susac syndrome. In the study overall: Patients with Susac syndrome were therapy-naive, on corticosteroids, or on intravenous immunoglobulin alone at blood draw. Study results and caveats: Individuals included in the TCR sequencing and HLA analysis were acknowledged by the study to be relatively few in number.

An amount of RNA that ranged from about 0.45 to 1 ug was reverse transcribed with random hexamers. Coverage of TCR beta CDR3 amplification by immunoSEQ multiplex PCR extended to 54 Vbeta and 13 Jbeta. TCRdb called the immunoSEQ multiplex PCR reads again in MiXCR, with one record for every CDR3 protein. The sample has about 150,000 distinct CDR3 sequences, about 96% seen once. On this clonotype: Its antigen is still unknown.

Trimming left V 5 bases short and J 5 bases short, with 6 bases between. Per germline, CDR1 SGHVS and CDR2 FQNEAQ. There are 12 residues in the CDR3. TCR beta sequences were obtained from blood CD8+ and CD4+ T cells. V and J are TRBV7-8 and TRBJ1-4; D gene uncertain. The receptor's source is a human donor with Susac syndrome. The specimen sequenced was CD4+ T cells from PBMCs. The CDR3 nucleotides are TGTGCCAGCAGCCCTCACAATGAAAAACTGTTTTTT. This sequence encodes CASSPHNEKLFF.